These 23 T cell receptor beta chains were sequenced from one sample in a study of T cell clones after liver transplantation (dated by TCRdb to about 2019). Receptor amplification or capture employed the immunoSEQ multiplex PCR assay. TCRdb stores this immuneACCESS table with in-frame sequences only. Part of the clones is absent; in the studies checked, under half of the shortfall reflects unresolved V genes, and no reason is known for the rest. The sample table holds 70,000 to 95,000 clones, of which 75% to 90% were seen once. Approximately 2.8% of the sample rests with the top ten. The sample consisted of CD4+ T cells from blood, taken at the 22-month timepoint. The receptor source for this set is a human patient who received a liver transplant. Following a transplant, some T cells may be graft donor cells, not patient cells.

The rearrangement joins TRBV15 to TRBJ2-5, with 9 bases matching TRBD2. J gave up 5 bases and V 0 bases, and 10 bases lay outside the gene matches. Germline-derived CDR1 and CDR2 are LNHNV and YYDKDF (reference sequence). The CDR3 has 17 residues. CDR3 sequence: CATSRDWASGEWETQYF. Here the CDR3 DNA reads TGTGCCACCAGCAGAGATTGGGCTAGCGGGGAGTGGGAGACCCAGTACTTC.

The chain uses TRBV7-2 and TRBJ1-2; D not certain. This CDR3 region has 11 residues. Between the trimmed V and J ends, which lost 2 bases and 7 bases, there was a span of 5 bases. CDR1 and CDR2 from the germline V gene are SGHTA and FQGNSA. The CDR3 is CASSLRGGYTF. The CDR3 DNA reads as TGTGCCAGCAGCTTAAGAGGTGGCTACACCTTC.

This clone was recorded a few times. The V call is TRBV6-1, the J call TRBJ1-2; D call uncertain. Trimming shortened V by 7 bases and J by 1 base, and 4 bases separated the two germline ends. This CDR3 has 11 residues. CDR1 and CDR2 (germline): MNHNS, SASEGT. Here the CDR3 DNA reads TGTGCCAGCAACTATAACTATGGCTACACCTTC. Its protein is CASNYNYGYTF.

This clone has just one count. This chain joins TRBV9 and TRBJ1-1; possibly TRBD1 for D (6 bases). Trimming left V 0 bases short and J 5 bases short, with 11 bases between. This CDR3 is built from 14 residues. Per germline, CDR1 SGDLS and CDR2 YYNGEE. The CDR3 region has the DNA TGTGCCAGCAGCGTAGTAGGGGGAGGGACTGAAGCTTTCTTT. Translating it yields CASSVVGGGTEAFF.

The V call is TRBV19, the J call TRBJ1-4, with D tentatively TRBD1 (5 bases). CDR3 length: 13 residues. CDR1 is LNHDA, CDR2 SQIVND, per germline (reference sequence). V dropped 9 bases and J dropped 5 bases, with 13 bases sitting between them. Written as DNA, the CDR3 is TGTGCCAGCACCGGGACCGCAAATGAAAAACTGTTTTTT. It codes for CASTGTANEKLFF.

This clone was observed once. The chain couples TRBV29-1 to TRBJ1-3; D is undetermined. Germline V gives CDR1 SQVTM, CDR2 ANQGSEA. Between the trimmed V and J ends, which lost 3 bases and 4 bases, there was a span of 16 bases. The CDR3 contains 15 residues. The CDR3 region has the DNA TGCAGCGTTGAGTCCTCGGCGGGCCCCGGAAACACCATATATTTT. Protein product: CSVESSAGPGNTIYF.

The rearrangement joins TRBV10-3 to TRBJ2-6; 9 bases are shared with TRBD1. J lost 2 bases, V lost 6 bases, and 8 bases had no gene match. Germline V lookup: CDR1 ENHRY, CDR2 SYGVKD. This CDR3 has 17 residues. DNA of the CDR3: TGTGCCATCAGATCGACAGGGGGGAGGGCTGGGGCCAACGTCCTGACTTTC. It is translated as CAIRSTGGRAGANVLTF.

V usage is TRBV11-2 and J usage is TRBJ2-3, with 8 bases matching TRBD1. Germline V CDR1 and CDR2: SGHAT, FQNNGV. There are 16 residues in the CDR3. Germline trimming cut 2 bases from V and 2 bases from J; bases unmatched to any gene: 6. The chain's CDR3 is CASSLRGTGATDTQYF. CDR3 bases: TGTGCCAGCAGCTTAAGGGGGACAGGAGCCACAGATACGCAGTATTTT.

This rearrangement joins TRBV6-6 to TRBJ1-1, with D unclear. CDR3 length equals 13 residues. The germline gives CDR1 MNHNY, CDR2 SVGAGI (reference sequence). V was clipped by 8 bases and J by 4 bases, with 14 bases between them. The CDR3 reads CASLRRMGTEAFF. CDR3 coding DNA: TGTGCCAGCCTCCGTCGAATGGGCACTGAAGCTTTCTTT.

Worth noting for this clone: The same CDR3 is also encoded by other DNA sequences in this sample. V and J are TRBV5-1 and TRBJ2-5; no definite D call. In germline, CDR1 is SGHRS, CDR2 YFSETQ. V lost 0 bases and J 3 bases, leaving 3 bases between the germline ends. The CDR3 contains 12 residues. CDR3 region: CASSLGKETQYF. Here the CDR3 DNA reads TGCGCCAGCAGCTTGGGTAAAGAGACCCAGTACTTC.

The genes are TRBV25-1 and TRBJ2-6; D is unclear. Germline CDR1 MGHDK, CDR2 SYGVNS. Trimming removed 3 bases from V and 0 bases from J, with 6 bases in between. This CDR3 is built from 15 residues. CDR3 nucleotides: TGTGCCAGCAGTGACTGGAACTCTGGGGCCAACGTCCTGACTTTC. The encoded protein is CASSDWNSGANVLTF.

The chain joins TRBV5-4 to TRBJ2-5, with 8 bases identical to TRBD2. CDR1 SGHNT and CDR2 YYREEE come from the germline V gene (reference sequence). The CDR3 has 15 amino acids. V was pared by 0 bases and J by 6 bases, with 7 bases of the junction left unmatched. CDR3 loop: CASSLAAGGGKTQYF. The DNA of the CDR3 is TGTGCCAGCAGCTTGGCGGCGGGGGGCGGGAAGACCCAGTACTTC.

The V gene is TRBV19, the J gene TRBJ2-5; 8 bases are shared with TRBD2. CDR3 size: 15 residues. V was clipped by 7 bases and J by 5 bases; unmatched bases: 12. The germline gives CDR1 LNHDA, CDR2 SQIVND (reference sequence). CDR3 amino acids: CASTPGLVGVETQYF. CDR3 sequence (DNA): TGTGCCAGTACCCCGGGACTAGTTGGCGTGGAGACCCAGTACTTC.

The gene calls are TRBV28 and TRBJ2-7; unclear D gene. Trimming removed 3 bases from V and 3 bases from J, with 9 bases in between. Germline V gene lookup returns CDR1 MDHEN and CDR2 SYDVKM. The CDR3 is 13 amino acids. The CDR3 here is CASSFRKIYEQYF. The CDR3 DNA reads TGTGCCAGCAGTTTTCGGAAGATCTACGAGCAGTACTTC.

The chain has TRBV9 and TRBJ2-1, with 10 bases fitting TRBD1. CDR1 and CDR2 (germline): SGDLS, YYNGEE. The CDR3 loop spans 15 amino acids. J gave up 9 bases and V 4 bases, and 10 bases lay outside the gene matches. The CDR3 loop reads CASSFRRGQGSEQFF. CDR3 coding DNA: TGTGCCAGCAGCTTCCGGAGGGGACAGGGGAGTGAGCAGTTCTTC.

V and J are TRBV20-1 and TRBJ1-4; D unresolved. CDR1 is DFQATT, CDR2 SNEGSKA, per germline (reference sequence). This CDR3 region has 11 residues. Trimming stripped 3 bases from V and 8 bases from J, with 7 bases between. The CDR3 nucleotides read TGCAGTGCTAGTGCAGCCGAAAAACTGTTTTTT. Translating gives CSASAAEKLFF.

V usage is TRBV5-1 and J usage is TRBJ2-1; 11 positions agree with TRBD2. The V segment lost 3 bases and the J segment 3 bases; nucleotides outside the gene matches: 8. This CDR3 contains 17 residues. From germline, CDR1 is SGHRS and CDR2 YFSETQ. The CDR3 DNA reads as TGCGCCAGCAGCTCGCCTTTAGCGGGAGGGAACTACAATGAGCAGTTCTTC. Residues: CASSSPLAGGNYNEQFF. Using reference TRBV5-1 and TRBJ2-1 for the parts outside the CDR3, the full variable domain is KAGVTQTPRYLIKTRGQQVTLSCSPISGHRSVSWYQQTPGQGLQFLFEYFSETQRNKGNFPGRFSGRQFSNSRSEMNVSTLELGDSALYLCASSSPLAGGNYNEQFFGPGTRLTVL.

The chain couples TRBV6-1 to TRBJ2-2; D is unclear. The V gene lost 7 bases and the J gene lost 5 bases, with 11 bases spanning the gap. CDR1 and CDR2 (germline): MNHNS, SASEGT. The CDR3 is 13 amino acids. This CDR3 is CASTLIPTGELFF. The CDR3 nucleotides read TGTGCCAGCACGTTAATACCGACCGGGGAGCTGTTTTTT.

The V gene is TRBV11-1, the J gene TRBJ1-1, with 8 bases that match TRBD1. The length of the CDR3 is 14 residues. The germline V gene has CDR1 SGHAT and CDR2 FQDESV (reference sequence). The V gene end was trimmed by 7 bases and the J gene end by 3 bases; junction bases not matched to a gene: 7. The CDR3 protein is CASTSDRADTEAFF. The CDR3 nucleotides are TGTGCCAGCACCTCGGACAGGGCAGACACTGAAGCTTTCTTT. Complete variable domain (other parts from reference TRBV11-1 and TRBJ1-1): EAEVAQSPRYKITEKSQAVAFWCDPISGHATLYWYRQILGQGPELLVQFQDESVVDDSQLPKDRFSAERLKGVDSTLKIQPAELGDSAMYLCASTSDRADTEAFFGQGTRLTVV.

In its sample, this clone was seen a few times. This sequence joins TRBV2 and TRBJ2-1; 7 bases map to TRBD2. CDR1 is SNHLY, CDR2 FYNNEI, per germline. This CDR3 is built from 15 residues. J gave up 6 bases and V 3 bases, and 8 bases lay outside the gene matches. The CDR3 here is CASSDAAGVFNEQFF. CDR3 nucleotide sequence: TGTGCCAGCAGTGATGCGGCGGGAGTCTTCAATGAGCAGTTCTTC.

The rearrangement links TRBV7-2 to TRBJ2-7, with D unresolved. Germline CDR1 is SGHTA and CDR2 is FQGNSA. CDR3 length: 16 amino acids. Deletions cut 5 bases from V and 0 bases from J, with 17 bases between. CDR3 DNA: TGTGCCAGCAGCCCCCGGTCGTCCGGGTACTCCTACGAGCAGTACTTC. It codes for CASSPRSSGYSYEQYF.

This chain uses TRBV28 with TRBJ1-1; D call uncertain. Germline V gene data show CDR1 as MDHEN and CDR2 as SYDVKM. Trimming removed 5 bases at V and 2 bases at J, with 6 bases between. The CDR3 has 12 residues. This CDR3 reads CASSLTNTEAFF. CDR3 DNA: TGTGCCAGCAGTCTTACCAACACTGAAGCTTTCTTT.

This sequence joins TRBV11-3 and TRBJ2-1, with 8 bases identical to TRBD2. This CDR3 comprises 16 residues. Germline V CDR1 and CDR2: SGHNT, YENEEA. Trimming removed 3 bases from V and 3 bases from J; junction bases left unmatched: 7. The CDR3 reads CASSFSSGGGYNEQFF. In DNA, the CDR3 is TGTGCCAGCAGCTTCTCAAGCGGGGGCGGCTACAATGAGCAGTTCTTC.